This TCR beta chain emerged from a study of response to subunit inactivated influenza vaccine. This clonotype was recorded many times. As yet, its antigen is unknown. TCRdb re-called the RT-PCR reads with MiXCR, one entry per CDR3 protein. The sample contains approximately 700,000 distinct CDR3 sequences, approximately 15% of which appear only once. Findings of the study overall: Authors suggested each seasonal flu vaccination may recruit only limited numbers of new T cells.

V was clipped by 5 bases and J by 4 bases; unmatched bases: 11. The CDR3 contains 15 residues. Per germline, CDR1 MDHEN and CDR2 SYDVKM. The clonotype was recovered from a man in his fifties who received an inactivated influenza vaccine. The specimen was PBMCs from blood, collected about 14 days before vaccination. V is TRBV28 and J is TRBJ2-7; 7 bases map to TRBD2. In DNA form, the CDR3 reads TGTGCCAGCAGTACCCTTTGGCGGGAGAGTTACGAGCAGTACTTC. It yields the protein CASSTLWRESYEQYF. The full variable domain, rest sourced from reference TRBV28 and TRBJ2-7, is DVKVTQSSRYLVKRTGEKVFLECVQDMDHENMFWYRQDPGLGLRLIYFSYDVKMKEKGDIPEGYSVSREKKERFSLILESASTNQTSMYLCASSTLWRESYEQYFGPGTRLTVT.